These 25 T cell receptor beta chains originate from one sample sequenced in a study of blood T cell repertoires in COVID-19. Clones were read by immunoSEQ multiplex PCR, and TCRdb kept only the in-frame ones, dropping some. The sample consists of about 170,000 clones, 80% to 85% of them appearing once. Sequences were obtained from peripheral blood. These TCRs come from a man aged 65 to 79 with active or convalescent COVID-19.

The rearrangement links TRBV5-1 to TRBJ2-5, with 9 bases matching TRBD2. In germline, CDR1 is SGHRS, CDR2 YFSETQ. The CDR3 has 19 amino acids. With V trimmed by 7 bases and J by 5 bases, 24 bases remained unmatched. The CDR3: CASGKGTMGLASPKETQYF. DNA for the CDR3: TGCGCCAGCGGTAAAGGGACAATGGGACTAGCATCCCCTAAGGAGACCCAGTACTTC.

This clone was counted once. V and J are TRBV10-3 and TRBJ2-1; TRBD1 agrees at 9 bases. V shed 0 bases, J shed 8 bases, and the junction held 11 bases outside the gene matches. The germline V gene encodes CDR1 ENHRY and CDR2 SYGVKD. The CDR3 covers 17 residues. The CDR3 bases are TGTGCCATCAGTGAGTCTTTGGGGACAGGGAGGGTACATGAGCAGTTCTTC. Its protein product is CAISESLGTGRVHEQFF.

The V gene is TRBV3-1 (or the pseudogene TRBV3-2), the J gene TRBJ2-5, with D maybe TRBD1 (6 bases). The germline V gene has CDR1 LGHDT and CDR2 YNNKEL (reference sequence). The CDR3 is made up of 13 amino acids. Trimming shortened V by 4 bases and J by 5 bases, and 11 bases separated the two germline ends. The DNA of the CDR3 is TGTGCCAGCAGCCCTCCAGGGGTCGAGACCCAGTACTTC. Its translation: CASSPPGVETQYF.

V usage is TRBV7-9 and J usage is TRBJ1-1; 7 bases are shared with TRBD1. The length of the CDR3 is 15 residues. J lost 7 bases, V lost 3 bases, and 11 bases had no gene match. Germline loops: CDR1 SEHNR, CDR2 FQNEAQ (reference sequence). The CDR3 loop is CASSLTGTDYDEAFF. Written as DNA, the CDR3 is TGTGCCAGCAGCTTGACAGGGACAGACTATGATGAAGCTTTCTTT.

CDR3 DNA: TGTGCCAGCAACCTCGGGACACACCTTGAAGCTTTCTTT. It specifies CASNLGTHLEAFF. This sequence joins TRBV28 and TRBJ1-1; a weak D match, TRBD1 (6 bases). In germline, CDR1 is MDHEN, CDR2 SYDVKM. CDR3 length: 13 residues. V was shortened by 7 bases and J by 7 bases, with 16 bases between the two germline ends.

This clone was seen repeatedly, ten times or more. The V call is TRBV19, the J call TRBJ1-4, with D perhaps matching TRBD1 (6 bases). CDR3 size: 16 residues. V lost 6 bases to trimming and J lost 8 bases, with 22 bases between them. CDR1 and CDR2 from the germline V gene are LNHDA and SQIVND (reference sequence). In nucleotides, the CDR3 is TGTGCCAGTAGACTACCGGGTGGACGCACAGGGGAAAAACTGTTTTTT. Protein product: CASRLPGGRTGEKLFF.

The chain couples TRBV27 to TRBJ1-1; D gene ambiguous. V gave up 2 bases and J gave up 2 bases, with 12 bases separating them. The CDR3 totals 15 residues. Germline-derived CDR1 and CDR2 are MNHEY and SMNVEV (reference sequence). This CDR3 is CASSLTWELNTEAFF. In nucleotides, the CDR3 is TGTGCCAGCAGTTTAACTTGGGAGTTAAACACTGAAGCTTTCTTT.

The chain combines TRBV15 with TRBJ2-7, with 10 bases lining up with TRBD1. The V gene end was trimmed by 6 bases and the J gene end by 5 bases; junction bases not matched to a gene: 4. CDR3 length: 13 residues. CDR1 and CDR2 (germline): LNHNV, YYDKDF (reference sequence). The CDR3 spells CATRRDRGNEQYF. CDR3 DNA sequence: TGTGCCACCAGGCGGGACAGGGGCAACGAGCAGTACTTC.

The rearrangement uses TRBV7-9 and TRBJ1-3, with TRBD1 matching over 7 bases. Germline CDR1 reads SEHNR; CDR2 reads FQNEAQ (reference sequence). J gave up 3 bases and V 4 bases, and 12 bases lay outside the gene matches. CDR3 size: 17 residues. The CDR3 protein is CASSSPWTGIIGNTIYF. CDR3 nucleotide sequence: TGTGCCAGCAGCTCCCCCTGGACAGGAATAATTGGAAACACCATATATTTT.

The chain joins TRBV30 to TRBJ1-5; 8 nucleotides align to TRBD1. This CDR3 spans 14 amino acids. Germline CDR1 and CDR2: GTSNPN and SVGIG (reference sequence). The trim removed 0 bases at V and 11 bases at J, leaving 9 bases unmatched. CDR3 region: CAWSVRQGPVSQHF. The CDR3 bases are TGTGCCTGGAGTGTACGACAGGGGCCCGTGTCCCAGCATTTT.

The chain carries TRBV7-2 and TRBJ1-4, with D possibly being TRBD1 (5 bases). The germline gives CDR1 SGHTA, CDR2 FQGNSA. The V and J ends lost 3 bases and 3 bases respectively, with 11 bases between them. The CDR3 runs to 15 residues. CDR3 sequence (DNA): TGTGCCAGCAGCTTCGTCCAGGGTCCTAATGAAAAACTGTTTTTT. It specifies CASSFVQGPNEKLFF.

This chain uses TRBV5-1 with TRBJ2-1; no clear D gene. Germline lookup yields CDR1 SGHRS and CDR2 YFSETQ. This CDR3 is built from 15 residues. Trimming left V 2 bases short and J 0 bases short, with 9 bases between. The CDR3: CASSFTDSSYNEQFF. The CDR3 bases are TGCGCCAGCAGCTTTACCGATAGCTCCTACAATGAGCAGTTCTTC.

This rearrangement joins TRBV15 to TRBJ1-4, with 7 nucleotides matching TRBD1. The germline V gene encodes CDR1 LNHNV and CDR2 YYDKDF (reference sequence). V was clipped by 4 bases and J by 5 bases; unmatched bases: 7. CDR3 length: 15 amino acids. The CDR3 here is CATSKPGQPNEKLFF. The CDR3 bases are TGTGCCACCAGCAAACCGGGACAGCCAAATGAAAAACTGTTTTTT.

This chain connects TRBV29-1 to TRBJ2-5, with 7 nucleotides matching TRBD2. J gave up 5 bases and V 4 bases, and 4 bases lay outside the gene matches. Germline V gives CDR1 SQVTM, CDR2 ANQGSEA. CDR3 length: 12 amino acids. The DNA of the CDR3 is TGCAGCGTTGCCGGGCGGGAGGAGACCCAGTACTTC. This gives the protein CSVAGREETQYF.

The chain is built from TRBV7-6 and TRBJ2-3; no clear D gene. CDR1 and CDR2 (germline): SGHVS, FNYEAQ. The CDR3 covers 15 residues. Deletions cut 4 bases from V and 0 bases from J, with 11 bases between. In DNA form, the CDR3 reads TGTGCCAGCAGCTCTTTGGCACCTAGCACAGATACGCAGTATTTT. Its translation: CASSSLAPSTDTQYF.

The rearrangement links TRBV10-2 to TRBJ2-1; maybe TRBD1 (6 bases). V lost 3 bases and J lost 0, with 12 bases in between. In germline, CDR1 is WSHSY, CDR2 SAAADI. CDR3 length equals 16 residues. DNA for the CDR3: TGCGCCAGCAGTGATGTATTAGGGGGCTCCTACAATGAGCAGTTCTTC. Translation gives CASSDVLGGSYNEQFF.

The rearrangement links TRBV28 to TRBJ2-5, with TRBD1 matching over 7 bases. This CDR3 is built from 16 residues. Germline V gives CDR1 MDHEN, CDR2 SYDVKM. J lost 5 bases, V lost 5 bases, and 14 bases had no gene match. The chain's CDR3 is CASSPQQGILSETQYF. In DNA, the CDR3 is TGTGCCAGCAGTCCCCAACAGGGGATTCTCAGTGAGACCCAGTACTTC.

The gene calls are TRBV7-8 and TRBJ2-1, with 11 bases aligning to TRBD2. Germline CDR1 reads SGHVS; CDR2 reads FQNEAQ. After removal of 3 bases from V and 8 bases from J, the junction contained 9 bases not matched to a gene. The CDR3 is made up of 16 amino acids. The chain's CDR3 is CASSFGIAGGRYEQFF. CDR3 DNA sequence: TGTGCCAGCAGCTTCGGAATAGCGGGGGGGAGGTATGAGCAGTTCTTC. Supplemented by reference TRBV7-8 and TRBJ2-1, the full variable domain reads GAGVSQSPRYKVAKRGQDVALRCDPISGHVSLFWYQQALGQGPEFLTYFQNEAQLDKSGLPSDRFFAERPEGSVSTLKIQRTQQEDSAVYLCASSFGIAGGRYEQFFGPGTRLTVL.

J is TRBJ1-1 and V is TRBV18; no clear D. CDR3 length: 14 residues. Trimming removed 1 base from V and 0 bases from J, with 6 bases in between. Germline V gene lookup returns CDR1 KGHSH and CDR2 LQKENI. CDR3 loop: CASSPQPMNTEAFF. CDR3 DNA sequence: TGTGCCAGCTCACCACAGCCTATGAACACTGAAGCTTTCTTT.

The gene calls are TRBV19 and TRBJ1-2, with 7 bases identical to TRBD1. With V trimmed by 5 bases and J by 10 bases, 13 bases remained unmatched. CDR3 length: 14 residues. Germline V gene sequence: CDR1 LNHDA, CDR2 SQIVND (reference sequence). The CDR3 DNA reads TGTGCCAGTAGTCTGCCGGGACAGAGAACACACTACACCTTC. Its protein is CASSLPGQRTHYTF.

On this clone: One end of the junction is discordant with germline, which a read error may explain. J is TRBJ1-2 and V is TRBV5-4, with TRBD1 identical over 9 bases. Germline V gives CDR1 SGHNT, CDR2 YYREEE (reference sequence). The length of the CDR3 is 14 residues. DNA for the CDR3: TGTGCCAGCAGCTTGCAGGGACAGGGAGGTATTACCCGCTTC. Translated, it gives CASSLQGQGGITRF.

The V and J genes are TRBV2 and TRBJ2-5; 7 nucleotides agree with TRBD1. The CDR3 is 16 amino acids. V was clipped by 4 bases and J by 0 bases; unmatched bases: 8. Germline values: CDR1 SNHLY, CDR2 FYNNEI. CDR3 nucleotides: TGTGCCAGCAGTGGGCAGACAGGGAAGGACCAAGAGACCCAGTACTTC. This sequence encodes CASSGQTGKDQETQYF.

This chain joins TRBV11-2 and TRBJ2-1; D possibly corresponds to TRBD2 (6 bases). From germline, CDR1 is SGHAT and CDR2 FQNNGV. The V end was cut by 0 bases, the J end by 1 base, with 19 bases between. This CDR3 spans 19 amino acids. Here the CDR3 reads CASSLDLRELTASYNEQFF. CDR3 coding DNA: TGTGCCAGCAGCTTAGATCTCCGGGAGCTTACAGCTTCCTACAATGAGCAGTTCTTC.

The CDR3 nucleotides are TGTGCCACCAGCAGAGCGACAGGGGGCATCGATGGCTACACCTTC. It is translated as CATSRATGGIDGYTF. The rearrangement uses TRBV15 and TRBJ1-2, with 10 bases aligning to TRBD1. Germline CDR1 is LNHNV and CDR2 is YYDKDF (reference sequence). V lost 1 base and J lost 6; bases outside the gene matches: 5. The CDR3 is 15 residues long.

V is TRBV6-2 or TRBV6-3 and J is TRBJ2-1, with D perhaps TRBD1 (5 bases). The ends were cut back, 1 base at V and 12 bases at J, with 16 bases in the middle. CDR1 is MNHEY and CDR2 is SVGEGT in the germline V gene. The CDR3 has 14 residues. The CDR3 DNA follows: TGTGCCAGCAGTTACTTTTCAGGGCTAAAGGGGCAGTTCTTC. It translates to CASSYFSGLKGQFF.